A single sample is the source of the 8 T cell receptor beta chains below, sequenced in a study of shared clonotypes between healthy human individuals (dated by TCRdb to the early 2020s). The library came from the immunoSEQ multiplex PCR assay. This is the immuneACCESS table as TCRdb keeps it, with only in-frame sequences that have V and J called. A part of the clones is gone; compared with another copy, unresolved V genes explain less than half, and the rest is unexplained. The sample data list about 1.1 million clones, and about 80% of these were observed just once. More than 0.85% of the sample goes to the ten largest clones. Input material: memory CD4+ T cells from PBMCs. The cell subset or site label here, explained by the study, means: CD45RA-negative fraction. These receptor sequences come from a man in his late teens or twenties in good health. Some clones in this sample may be carry-over from other donors' samples.

V is TRBV7-2 and J is TRBJ1-4; weak D call: TRBD1 (5 bases). V lost 1 base and J 6 bases, leaving 12 bases between the germline ends. Germline CDR1 and CDR2: SGHTA and FQGNSA. CDR3 length equals 15 residues. The CDR3 here is CASSLGRGSYEKLFF. In nucleotides, the CDR3 is TGTGCCAGCAGCTTAGGTCGGGGGAGTTATGAAAAACTGTTTTTT.

The chain couples TRBV11-2 to TRBJ2-7; TRBD1 matches 9 bases. The CDR3 has 18 residues. Germline V lookup: CDR1 SGHAT, CDR2 FQNNGV. Unmatched junction bases numbered 14, after V lost 5 bases and J lost 0 bases. CDR3 protein: CASSARTTGTGPSYEQYF. CDR3 DNA sequence: TGTGCCAGCAGCGCCAGAACAACCGGGACAGGGCCCTCCTACGAGCAGTACTTC.

Of note for this clone: This sample also contains other DNA sequences that code for the same CDR3. V usage is TRBV28 and J usage is TRBJ1-2, with D unresolved. There are 12 residues in the CDR3. Trimming stripped 3 bases from V and 5 bases from J, with 7 bases between. Germline CDR1 is MDHEN and CDR2 is SYDVKM. CDR3 loop: CASSFRRYGYTF. CDR3 nucleotide sequence: TGTGCCAGCAGTTTCCGACGGTATGGCTACACCTTC.

On this clone itself: This CDR3 is also generated by other DNA sequences in the sample. V is TRBV11-2 and J is TRBJ2-7; no clear D gene. This CDR3 is 11 amino acids long. V lost 4 bases, J lost 4 bases, and 5 bases lay in between. Germline CDR1 reads SGHAT; CDR2 reads FQNNGV. The CDR3, as DNA: TGTGCCAGCAGCTCATCTTACGAGCAGTACTTC. Residues: CASSSSYEQYF.

J is TRBJ1-1 and V is TRBV4-3; D gene ambiguous. V gave up 0 bases and J gave up 6 bases, with 8 bases separating them. Germline loops: CDR1 LGHNA, CDR2 YSLEER. CDR3 length: 13 residues. CDR3 protein: CASSQDLVAEAFF. DNA for the CDR3: TGCGCCAGCAGCCAAGATTTGGTGGCTGAAGCTTTCTTT.

This chain links TRBV7-7 with TRBJ2-1; D remains ambiguous. V lost 0 bases and J lost 1, with 13 bases in between. The CDR3 spans 17 residues. Germline CDR1 reads SSHAT; CDR2 reads FNYEAQ (reference sequence). The CDR3 DNA is TGTGCCAGCAGCTTAGCGTTGGGTCCTCTATCCTACAATGAGCAGTTCTTC. Translated: CASSLALGPLSYNEQFF. Supplemented by reference TRBV7-7 and TRBJ2-1, the full variable domain reads GAGVSQSPRYKVTKRGQDVTLRCDPISSHATLYWYQQALGQGPEFLTYFNYEAQPDKSGLPSDRFSAERPEGSISTLTIQRTEQRDSAMYRCASSLALGPLSYNEQFFGPGTRLTVL.

The chain employs TRBV6-6 and TRBJ2-6; weak D call: TRBD1 (5 bases). CDR1 MNHNY and CDR2 SVGAGI come from the germline V gene (reference sequence). CDR3 length: 15 residues. Trimming removed 4 bases at V and 0 bases at J, with 7 bases between. CDR3 nucleotides: TGTGCCAGCAGTTTACAGGTCTCTGGGGCCAACGTCCTGACTTTC. It codes for CASSLQVSGANVLTF.

This clone was recorded a few times. Other DNA sequences in this sample translate to the same CDR3. The chain joins TRBV10-3 to TRBJ1-1; no clear D. Germline V gene sequence: CDR1 ENHRY, CDR2 SYGVKD. There are 13 residues in the CDR3. V lost 4 bases and J lost 2, with 8 bases in between. The CDR3 nucleotides read TGTGCCATCAGTGCAACACCCAACACTGAAGCTTTCTTT. Translated, it gives CAISATPNTEAFF.